This paragraph reports one T cell receptor beta chain. Its antigen is unknown. The data belong to a study of T cell responses to AZD1222 COVID-19 vaccine. General study results and limits: Vaccine-related CD4 TCRs covered spike, predominating at 160-218 and 743-854.

Here immunoSEQ multiplex PCR was the method, and the copy in TCRdb shows in-frame clones only, minus some. Of 150,000 to 200,000 clones in the sample, about 90% were seen once. Germline assignment: CDR1 SGHTA and CDR2 FQGNSA. This CDR3 is built from 17 residues. V was pared by 4 bases and J by 3 bases, with 9 bases of the junction left unmatched. Analysis merged second doses at about 4 or about 12 weeks. The sequencing here drew on peripheral blood, taken 28 days after the second AZD1222 dose. The sequence was obtained from an adult who received the AZD1222 COVID-19 vaccine. The chain combines TRBV7-2 with TRBJ2-3; 11 nucleotides match TRBD1. The DNA of the CDR3 is TGTGCCAGCAGCTCAGAGACGGGACAGGGGGGGACAGATACGCAGTATTTT. Its translation: CASSSETGQGGTDTQYF.